This TCR beta chain was observed in a study of T cells after yellow fever vaccination. On the study more broadly: Researchers used SMART-Seq v4 Ultra Low Input to prepare fractions that had low cell numbers.

For TCR, cDNA came from 5'RACE template switching, which added a universal primer site and UMIs. From the 5' RACE reads, TCRdb called clonotypes with MiXCR, one entry per CDR3 protein. The sample gives about 330,000 distinct CDR3 sequences, 6.5% to 8.5% of which show up once; roughly a sixth is in the top ten. V lost 6 bases to trimming and J lost 2 bases, with 18 bases between them. This CDR3 is built from 16 residues. In this sample, this clonotype turned up a few times. The specimen was PBMCs, collected roughly 46 days after the first yellow fever vaccination. This TCR derives from a man younger than 30 who received the YFV17D yellow fever vaccine. The chain links TRBV12-3 or TRBV12-4 to TRBJ2-3, with D possibly TRBD1 on 6 matching bases. Here the CDR3 reads CASREPGQCITDTQYF. The CDR3 region has the DNA TGTGCCAGCAGAGAGCCCGGACAGTGTATCACAGATACGCAGTATTTT.